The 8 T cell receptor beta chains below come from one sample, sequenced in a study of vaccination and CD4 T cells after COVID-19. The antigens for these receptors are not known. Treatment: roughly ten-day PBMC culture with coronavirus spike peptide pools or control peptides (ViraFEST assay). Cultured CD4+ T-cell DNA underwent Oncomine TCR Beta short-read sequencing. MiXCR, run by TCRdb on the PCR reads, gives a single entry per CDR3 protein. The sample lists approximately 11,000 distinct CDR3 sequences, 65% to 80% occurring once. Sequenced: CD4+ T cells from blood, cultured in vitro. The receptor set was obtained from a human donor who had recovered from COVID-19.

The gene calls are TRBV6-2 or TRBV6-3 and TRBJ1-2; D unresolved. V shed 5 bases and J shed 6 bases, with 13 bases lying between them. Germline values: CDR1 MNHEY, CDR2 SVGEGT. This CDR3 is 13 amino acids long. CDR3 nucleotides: TGTGCCAGCAGTCCCCGGGAAGCGAATGGCTACACCTTC. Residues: CASSPREANGYTF.

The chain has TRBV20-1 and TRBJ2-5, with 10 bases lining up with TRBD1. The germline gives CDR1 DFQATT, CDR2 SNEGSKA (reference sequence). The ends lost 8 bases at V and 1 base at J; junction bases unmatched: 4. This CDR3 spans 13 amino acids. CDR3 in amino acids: CSPRTGGQETQYF. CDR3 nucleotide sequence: TGCAGTCCTCGGACAGGGGGCCAAGAGACCCAGTACTTC.

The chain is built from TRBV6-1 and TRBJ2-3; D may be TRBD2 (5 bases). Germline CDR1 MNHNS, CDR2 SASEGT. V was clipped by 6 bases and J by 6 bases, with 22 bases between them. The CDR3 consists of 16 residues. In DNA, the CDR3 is TGTGCCAGCAGGGATAGCGCCGCCGGTTTGTCTGATACGCAGTATTTT. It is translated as CASRDSAAGLSDTQYF.

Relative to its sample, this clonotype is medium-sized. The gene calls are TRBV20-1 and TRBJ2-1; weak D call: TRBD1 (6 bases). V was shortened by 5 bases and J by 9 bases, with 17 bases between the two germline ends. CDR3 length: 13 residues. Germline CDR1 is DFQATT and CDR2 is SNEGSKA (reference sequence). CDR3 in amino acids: CSARTDSAREQFF. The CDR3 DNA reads TGCAGTGCTCGGACAGATAGCGCACGTGAGCAGTTCTTC.

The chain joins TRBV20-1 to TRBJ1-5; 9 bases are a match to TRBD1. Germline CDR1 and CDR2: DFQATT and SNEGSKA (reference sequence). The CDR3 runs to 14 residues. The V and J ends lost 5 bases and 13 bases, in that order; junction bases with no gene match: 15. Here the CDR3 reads CSASTGTGRKSQHF. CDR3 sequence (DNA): TGCAGTGCTTCAACCGGGACAGGGAGGAAGTCTCAGCATTTT.

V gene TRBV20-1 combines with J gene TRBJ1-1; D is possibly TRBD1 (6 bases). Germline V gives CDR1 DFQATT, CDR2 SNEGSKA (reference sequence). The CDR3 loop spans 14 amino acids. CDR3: CSIPRGGGYTEAFF. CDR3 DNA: TGCAGCATACCGAGGGGGGGAGGTTACACTGAAGCTTTCTTT.

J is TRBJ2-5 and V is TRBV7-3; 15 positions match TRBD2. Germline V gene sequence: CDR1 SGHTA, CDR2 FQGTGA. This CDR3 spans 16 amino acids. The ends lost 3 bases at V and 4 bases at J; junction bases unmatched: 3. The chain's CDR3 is CASSFGTSGRRETQYF. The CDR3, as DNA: TGTGCCAGCAGCTTTGGGACTAGCGGGAGGAGAGAGACCCAGTACTTC.

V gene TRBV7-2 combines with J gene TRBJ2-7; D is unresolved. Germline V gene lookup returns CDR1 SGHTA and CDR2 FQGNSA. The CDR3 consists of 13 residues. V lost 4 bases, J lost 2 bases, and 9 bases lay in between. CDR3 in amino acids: CASSSRPTYEQYF. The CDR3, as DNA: TGTGCCAGCAGCTCCCGACCCACCTACGAGCAGTACTTC.